This T cell receptor (beta chain) was recorded in a study of T cells after somatic rescue of genetic block. The CDR3 has 12 residues. Trimming took 8 bases from V and 7 from J, leaving 14 bases between them. Germline lookup yields CDR1 LNHDA and CDR2 SQIVND (reference sequence). Profiled with immunoSEQ multiplex PCR; TCRdb holds only in-frame clones, not every one. This sample carries 55,000 to 70,000 clones, under 95% of them seen once, and the ten largest clones take about 2.7%. Sequencing input: peripheral blood mononuclear cells (PBMCs). The receptor was derived from a man aged 40-50 years. The rearrangement uses TRBV19 and TRBJ1-2, with a tentative D call TRBD1 (5 bases). The CDR3 DNA follows: TGTGCCAGTTCCGATATCAGGGCTGGCTACACCTTC. This encodes CASSDIRAGYTF.